These 3 T cell receptor beta chains came from one sample sequenced in a study of T cells after yellow fever vaccination. Using its own MiXCR run on the 5' RACE reads, TCRdb lists one record per CDR3 protein. This sample has 300,000 to 350,000 distinct CDR3 sequences; roughly 8% occur once, and the top ten carry 17%. The material was PBMCs, obtained approximately 40 days after the first yellow fever vaccination. The receptors originated from a young man who received the YFV17D yellow fever vaccine.

This clonotype has more than one count but fewer than ten. The V and J genes are TRBV12-3 or TRBV12-4 and TRBJ1-1; D possibly corresponds to TRBD1 (6 bases). This CDR3 is built from 13 residues. Trimming removed 9 bases from V and 0 bases from J, with 11 bases in between. Written as DNA, the CDR3 is TGTGCCAGTCAGGGGTTTTTGAACACTGAAGCTTTCTTT. This translates into CASQGFLNTEAFF.

This clonotype turned up a few times. This sequence joins TRBV6-5 and TRBJ2-7; 15 bases line up with TRBD2. The germline gives CDR1 MNHEY, CDR2 SVGAGI. This CDR3 is built from 18 residues. Trimming at V came to 2 bases and at J to 3 bases, leaving 8 bases not matched to a gene. The CDR3 bases are TGTGCCAGCAGTTACACCGGGGGACTAGCGGGGGGACACTACGAGCAGTACGTC. Protein: CASSYTGGLAGGHYEQYV.

Only a few counts were recorded for this clonotype. The chain recombines TRBV10-3 with TRBJ2-1; 7 nucleotides agree with TRBD2. V lost 2 bases and J lost 6; bases outside the gene matches: 4. Germline V lookup: CDR1 ENHRY, CDR2 SYGVKD. The CDR3 sequence is 14 residues long. CDR3 sequence reads: CAISEPTSTNEQFF. The DNA of the CDR3 is TGTGCCATCAGTGAGCCGACTAGCACCAATGAGCAGTTCTTC.